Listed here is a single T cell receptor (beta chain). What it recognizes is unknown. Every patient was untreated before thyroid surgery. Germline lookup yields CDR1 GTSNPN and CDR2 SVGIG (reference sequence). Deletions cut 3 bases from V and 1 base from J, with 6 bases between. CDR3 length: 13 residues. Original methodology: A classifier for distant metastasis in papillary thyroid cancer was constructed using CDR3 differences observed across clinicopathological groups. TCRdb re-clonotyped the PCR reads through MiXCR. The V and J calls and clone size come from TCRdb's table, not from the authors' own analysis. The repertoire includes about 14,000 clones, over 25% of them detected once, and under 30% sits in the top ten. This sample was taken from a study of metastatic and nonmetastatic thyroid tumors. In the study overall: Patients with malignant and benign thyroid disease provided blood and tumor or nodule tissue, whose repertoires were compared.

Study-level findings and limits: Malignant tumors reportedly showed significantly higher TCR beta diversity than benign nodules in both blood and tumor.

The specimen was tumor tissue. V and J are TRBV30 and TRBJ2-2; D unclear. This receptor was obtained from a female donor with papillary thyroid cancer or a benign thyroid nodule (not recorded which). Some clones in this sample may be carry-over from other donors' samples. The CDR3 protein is CAWRAQNTGELFF. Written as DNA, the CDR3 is TGTGCCTGGAGAGCGCAGAACACCGGGGAGCTGTTTTTT. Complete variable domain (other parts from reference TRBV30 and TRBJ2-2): SQTIHQWPATLVQPVGSPLSLECTVEGTSNPNLYWYRQAAGRGLQLLFYSVGIGQISSEVPQNLSASRPQDRQFILSSKKLLLSDSGFYLCAWRAQNTGELFFGEGSRLTVL.